The 6 T cell receptor beta chains given below trace back to one sample, sequenced in a study of vaccination effects on CD4 cells after COVID-19. CD4+ T cells specific for antigen were expanded with viral peptide pools by the ViraFEST assay before sequencing. Isolation of CD4+ T cells took place after less than 12 days of culture. BNT162b2 vaccine or mRNA-1273 vaccine was given to participants in two doses. Their antigens remain unidentified. The data were produced by immunoSEQ multiplex PCR, yet TCRdb's version contains in-frame clones alone and is incomplete. In the table there are roughly 59,000 clones, just under 80% of which are singletons. The starting material was CD4+ T cells from PBMCs cultured with HCoV-OC43 spike peptides, obtained after COVID-19 vaccination. The subset denotes: HCoV-OC43 spike overlapping peptide pool stimulation. The receptors stem from a human donor who received a COVID-19 vaccine.

This clone was picked up a small number of times. CDR3 in amino acids: CASSQEILRRGYTF. As DNA, the CDR3 is TGCGCCAGCAGCCAGGAAATTCTCCGCCGTGGCTACACCTTC. This chain links TRBV4-3 with TRBJ1-2, with D hard to call. The V end was cut by 3 bases, the J end by 7 bases, with 15 bases between. This CDR3 region has 14 residues. Germline-derived CDR1 and CDR2 are LGHNA and YSLEER.

Turning to this clone: Other DNA sequences in this sample translate to the same CDR3. The genes are TRBV5-1 and TRBJ2-5; 10 positions match TRBD1. The CDR3 totals 16 residues. V shed 0 bases and J 1 base; nucleotides not matched to a gene: 3. From germline, CDR1 is SGHRS and CDR2 YFSETQ. The CDR3 DNA reads as TGCGCCAGCAGCTTGGGGACAGGGGGTGCCCAAGAGACCCAGTACTTC. Its translation is CASSLGTGGAQETQYF.

The V and J genes are TRBV7-9 and TRBJ1-1; 8 nucleotides line up with TRBD1. This CDR3 spans 15 amino acids. V trimming: 3 bases; J trimming: 1 base; junction bases outside the gene matches: 4. Germline CDR1 reads SEHNR; CDR2 reads FQNEAQ (reference sequence). CDR3 residues: CASSLDRARNTEAFF. In nucleotides, the CDR3 is TGTGCCAGCAGCTTGGACAGGGCCAGGAACACTGAAGCTTTCTTT.

This chain connects TRBV6-2 or TRBV6-3 to TRBJ2-2; 7 nucleotides agree with TRBD1. With 4 bases clipped from V and 1 base from J, the junction kept 6 bases outside the gene matches. Germline V lookup: CDR1 MNHEY, CDR2 SVGEGT. This CDR3 contains 16 residues. The CDR3: CASSLSWTGNTGELFF. The CDR3 DNA reads as TGTGCCAGCAGTTTATCCTGGACAGGGAACACCGGGGAGCTGTTTTTT.

V gene TRBV5-5 combines with J gene TRBJ2-3; 9 positions agree with TRBD2. Germline V gene sequence: CDR1 SGHKS, CDR2 YYEKEE (reference sequence). J gave up 2 bases and V 4 bases, and 5 bases lay outside the gene matches. The CDR3 has 15 residues. The CDR3 DNA sequence: TGTGCCAGCAGCGGGCGGGGGGGACTCACAGATACGCAGTATTTT. This codes for CASSGRGGLTDTQYF.

This clone was observed a handful of times. V is TRBV3-1 (or the pseudogene TRBV3-2) and J is TRBJ2-7; D ambiguous. Germline CDR1 and CDR2: LGHDT and YNNKEL (reference sequence). This CDR3 is 15 amino acids long. V lost 4 bases, J lost 3 bases, and 16 bases lay in between. In DNA form, the CDR3 reads TGTGCCAGCAGCCCCAGCGATCAGGATTTCTACGAGCAGTACGTC. Its protein product is CASSPSDQDFYEQYV.